The source of this T cell receptor (beta chain) is a study of shared clonotypes between healthy human individuals. The CDR3 is 16 residues long. Germline lookup yields CDR1 SGHNT and CDR2 YYREEE (reference sequence). V lost 1 base and J 0 bases, leaving 12 bases between the germline ends. Approximately 30,000 T cell genomes (around 200 ng DNA) went into each sorted-subset replicate. Clones were read by immunoSEQ multiplex PCR, and TCRdb kept only the in-frame ones, dropping some. The data contain millions of clones, more than 90% of them singletons. The specimen was naive CD4+ T cells sorted from blood. The subset is: CD45RA+ positively selected. The V and J genes are TRBV5-4 and TRBJ2-3; D is tentatively TRBD1 or TRBD2 (5 bases each). The clonotype originates from a man younger than 35 in good health. The DNA of the CDR3 is TGTGCCAGCAGCTTGTTCCAGGGCGGGAGCACAGATACGCAGTATTTT. Its protein product is CASSLFQGGSTDTQYF.